The 30 T cell receptor beta chains presented below share a single source sample, sequenced in a study of human T cells and chemical hapten exposure. As to treatment: therapeutic diphenylcyclopropenone sensitization with weekly scalp DPC. Single cDNA molecules in the library carried unique molecular identifiers attached during preparation. Via MiXCR, TCRdb re-called the reads, giving one row per CDR3 protein. The table shows several hundred distinct CDR3 sequences, with approximately 70% occurring only once. The material was whole blood, obtained before DPC sensitization or 2, 6, or about 24 weeks after (not recorded which). The source of these receptors is an adult with alopecia areata. Some clones in this sample may be carry-over from other donors' samples. This table probably holds off-target reads from a library built for another chain.

This rearrangement joins TRBV21-1 to TRBJ2-7; the table's D call of TRBD1 was not tested on the DNA. TRBV21-1 is labeled a pseudogene. The CDR3 covers 16 residues. Here the CDR3 DNA reads TGTGCCAGCAGCAGATTAGCGACAGGGAACTTGTGCGAGCAGTACTTC. This codes for CASSRLATGNLCEQYF.

The chain joins TRBV24-1 to TRBJ2-2; TRBD1 matches at 7 bases. V lost 5 bases to trimming and J lost 3 bases; unmatched junction nucleotides: 5. This CDR3 contains 15 residues. CDR1 is KGHDR and CDR2 is SFDVKD in the germline V gene. CDR3 protein: CATSGRTGDTGELFF. The CDR3 region has the DNA TGTGCCACCAGTGGCAGGACAGGAGACACCGGGGAGCTGTTTTTT.

As for this clonotype: At one of its ends the junction is not consistent with the germline gene, which may arise from a read error. This chain joins TRBV4-1 and TRBJ2-2, with D perhaps TRBD2 (6 bases). The CDR3 totals 15 residues. CDR1 is MGHRA and CDR2 is YSYEKL in the germline V gene. As DNA, the CDR3 is TGCGCCAGCAGTCAAGAGGAGGGGCAAACCGGGGAGCTGTTTTTT. Its translation: CASSQEEGQTGELFF.

The chain combines TRBV29-1 with TRBJ2-7; TRBD1 matches at 10 bases. The CDR3 runs 13 residues. Germline V gene lookup returns CDR1 SQVTM and CDR2 ANQGSEA. The V and J ends lost 5 bases and 7 bases, in that order; junction bases with no gene match: 8. The CDR3 protein is CSVFRQGASEQYF. The CDR3 DNA sequence: TGCAGCGTTTTCCGACAGGGGGCAAGTGAGCAGTACTTC.

The V and J genes are TRBV29-1 and TRBJ2-3, with 12 bases fitting TRBD2. Germline loops: CDR1 SQVTM, CDR2 ANQGSEA. V shed 7 bases and J 5 bases; nucleotides not matched to a gene: 4. This CDR3 spans 13 amino acids. Written as DNA, the CDR3 is TGCAGCGCCATGGGACTAGCGGGAGATACGCAGTATTTT. Residues: CSAMGLAGDTQYF.

By frequency in the sample, this clonotype is hyperexpanded (1% or more). The chain is built from TRBV4-1 and TRBJ2-5, with D possibly being TRBD2 (6 bases). Germline values: CDR1 MGHRA, CDR2 YSYEKL. V shed 4 bases and J shed 4 bases, with 16 bases lying between them. The CDR3 is 15 residues long. The CDR3 loop reads CASSPTWGVAETQYF. DNA of the CDR3: TGCGCCAGCAGCCCCACTTGGGGGGTCGCAGAGACCCAGTACTTC.

This clonotype is a singleton in its sample. This CDR3 is CASSLSRYEQYF. CDR3 nucleotide sequence: TGTGCCAGCAGCTTAAGCCGGTACGAGCAGTACTTC. The chain couples TRBV7-2 to TRBJ2-7; no clear D gene. Germline CDR1 reads SGHTA; CDR2 reads FQGNSA. The CDR3 extends over 12 amino acids. V shed 2 bases and J shed 4 bases, with 6 bases lying between them.

The rearrangement uses TRBV6-1 and TRBJ2-2; no reliable D call. CDR1 and CDR2 (germline): MNHNS, SASEGT. The length of the CDR3 is 13 residues. The ends were cut back, 3 bases at V and 2 bases at J, with 4 bases in the middle. The CDR3 loop is CASSDPNTGELFF. DNA for the CDR3: TGTGCCAGCAGTGATCCAAACACCGGGGAGCTGTTTTTT.

This clonotype was seen just once. V gene TRBV12-3 or TRBV12-4 combines with J gene TRBJ1-6; 10 bases are shared with TRBD1. The J segment lost 9 bases and the V segment lost 5 bases, leaving 4 bases of the junction unmatched. This CDR3 is 14 amino acids long. The CDR3 DNA follows: TGTGCCAGCAGTCCCCGGACAGGGGGTTCACCCCTCCACTTT. It yields the protein CASSPRTGGSPLHF.

This clonotype was counted once. The V call is TRBV2, the J call TRBJ2-1, with 7 bases matching TRBD2. This CDR3 spans 14 amino acids. Per the germline V gene, CDR1 is SNHLY and CDR2 is FYNNEI. Unmatched junction bases numbered 7, after V lost 5 bases and J lost 6 bases. CDR3 sequence (DNA): TGTGCCAGCAGTACAACCACGGGAGGCAATGAGCAGTTCTTC. Its protein is CASSTTTGGNEQFF.

The rearrangement joins TRBV6-5 to TRBJ2-7, with D tentatively TRBD1 (5 bases). The CDR3 loop spans 14 amino acids. Trimming shortened V by 5 bases and J by 0 bases, and 11 bases separated the two germline ends. Germline CDR1 reads MNHEY; CDR2 reads SVGAGI. CDR3 coding DNA: TGTGCCAGCAGTAGGACAAGGAGCTCCTACGAGCAGTACTTC. It encodes CASSRTRSSYEQYF.

This clonotype has just a few counts. This chain connects TRBV29-1 to TRBJ1-1; 7 positions agree with TRBD1. The germline CDR1 and CDR2 sequences are SQVTM and ANQGSEA. This CDR3 comprises 13 residues. Trimming took 7 bases from V and 1 from J; bases not matched to a gene: 6. CDR3 region: CSARDRENTEAFF. The CDR3 DNA reads TGCAGCGCGCGTGACAGGGAGAACACTGAAGCTTTCTTT. The whole variable domain, remainder taken from reference TRBV29-1 and TRBJ1-1, is SAVISQKPSRDICQRGTSLTIQCQVDSQVTMMFWYRQQPGQSLTLIATANQGSEATYESGFVIDKFPISRPNLTFSTLTVSNMSPEDSSIYLCSARDRENTEAFFGQGTRLTVV.

The chain links TRBV7-9 to TRBJ1-5; D might be TRBD1 (5 bases). The germline V gene encodes CDR1 SEHNR and CDR2 FQNEAQ (reference sequence). CDR3 size: 16 residues. Trimming cost V 1 base and J 4 bases, with 14 bases left between them. The CDR3, as DNA: TGTGCCAGCAGCTTAGATTTTGGGGCGGGTAATCAGCCCCAGCATTTT. Its translation: CASSLDFGAGNQPQHF. The variable domain in full, with the rest retrieved from reference TRBV7-9 and TRBJ1-5, is DTGVSQNPRHKITKRGQNVTFRCDPISEHNRLYWYRQTLGQGPEFLTYFQNEAQLEKSRLLSDRFSAERPKGSFSTLEIQRTEQGDSAMYLCASSLDFGAGNQPQHFGDGTRLSIL.

The V call is TRBV30, the J call TRBJ2-3; TRBD1 aligns across 7 bases. The junction had 3 bases not matched to a gene; V was cut back by 3 bases and J by 3 bases. Germline CDR1 and CDR2: GTSNPN and SVGIG (reference sequence). The length of the CDR3 is 13 residues. The CDR3 region is CAWREQGTDTQYF. The CDR3, as DNA: TGTGCCTGGAGGGAACAGGGGACAGATACGCAGTATTTT. The full variable domain, its missing parts supplied by reference TRBV30 and TRBJ2-3, is SQTIHQWPATLVQPVGSPLSLECTVEGTSNPNLYWYRQAAGRGLQLLFYSVGIGQISSEVPQNLSASRPQDRQFILSSKKLLLSDSGFYLCAWREQGTDTQYFGPGTRLTVL.

CDR3 bases: TGTGCCAGCAGCTTAACGGCTGGGTACACTGAAGCTTTCTTT. Its protein product is CASSLTAGYTEAFF. The chain has TRBV7-3 and TRBJ1-1; D remains unclear. CDR1 and CDR2 from the germline V gene are SGHTA and FQGTGA. This CDR3 is 14 amino acids long. V dropped 0 bases and J dropped 3 bases, with 8 bases sitting between them. Full variable domain (rest looked up from reference TRBV7-3 and TRBJ1-1): GAGVSQTPSNKVTEKGKYVELRCDPISGHTALYWYRQSLGQGPEFLIYFQGTGAADDSGLPNDRFFAVRPEGSVSTLKIQRTERGDSAVYLCASSLTAGYTEAFFGQGTRLTVV.

This clonotype was detected a few times. The chain recombines TRBV10-3 with TRBJ2-1; TRBD1 might be the D (6 bases). From germline, CDR1 is ENHRY and CDR2 SYGVKD. CDR3 size: 13 residues. The V end lost 11 bases, the J end lost 1 base, and 12 bases lay between the germline ends. DNA of the CDR3: TGTGCCTCCCGACAGGAATCCTACAATGAGCAGTTCTTC. Protein sequence: CASRQESYNEQFF.

This clonotype was observed once. The genes are TRBV20-1 and TRBJ2-1; TRBD2 matches 11 bases. V shed 0 bases and J 2 bases; nucleotides not matched to a gene: 9. Germline V gene sequence: CDR1 DFQATT, CDR2 SNEGSKA (reference sequence). This CDR3 contains 18 residues. CDR3 nucleotide sequence: TGCAGTGCTAGAGATCCCCGAAGTAGCGGGGGGGCCTACAATGAGCAGTTCTTC. The encoded protein is CSARDPRSSGGAYNEQFF.

V usage is TRBV25-1 and J usage is TRBJ2-5, with D possibly being TRBD1 (5 bases). The CDR3 contains 12 residues. Per germline, CDR1 MGHDK and CDR2 SYGVNS. V was shortened by 3 bases and J by 5 bases, with 7 bases between the two germline ends. The CDR3 DNA reads TGTGCCAGCAGTGACAGGGTCGAGACCCAGTACTTC. Protein product: CASSDRVETQYF.

The rearrangement uses TRBV20-1 and TRBJ2-2; the match to TRBD2 covers 12 bases. The CDR3 extends over 17 amino acids. V shed 0 bases, J shed 6 bases, and the junction held 8 bases outside the gene matches. Germline V gene sequence: CDR1 DFQATT, CDR2 SNEGSKA (reference sequence). The CDR3 region has the DNA TGCAGTGCTAGAGATCCTAGCGGGGGGGCCCTCGCCGGGGAGCTGTTTTTT. Translation gives CSARDPSGGALAGELFF.

The chain is built from TRBV4-1 and TRBJ1-1; no clear D gene. This CDR3 comprises 16 residues. Germline-derived CDR1 and CDR2 are MGHRA and YSYEKL. V lost 4 bases to trimming and J lost 2 bases, with 17 bases between them. CDR3 protein: CASSPSPQRFNTEAFF. The CDR3 region has the DNA TGCGCCAGCAGCCCCTCCCCTCAGAGATTCAACACTGAAGCTTTCTTT.

The V gene is TRBV10-3, the J gene TRBJ2-3; 9 positions match TRBD2. The J segment lost 3 bases and the V segment lost 10 bases, leaving 5 bases of the junction unmatched. CDR1 is ENHRY and CDR2 is SYGVKD in the germline V gene. The length of the CDR3 is 13 residues. The CDR3 region is CASRGGATDTQYF. The CDR3 DNA is TGTGCCAGCCGCGGGGGGGCTACAGATACGCAGTATTTT.

V is TRBV29-1 and J is TRBJ2-6; TRBD1 matches 8 bases. From germline, CDR1 is SQVTM and CDR2 ANQGSEA. Trimming removed 7 bases from V and 3 bases from J; junction bases left unmatched: 5. The CDR3 has 14 residues. The CDR3 here is CSGLQGDGANVLTF. Here the CDR3 DNA reads TGCAGCGGTCTACAGGGGGATGGGGCCAACGTCCTGACTTTC.

The chain employs TRBV29-1 and TRBJ1-1; TRBD1 might be the D (5 bases). The germline V gene has CDR1 SQVTM and CDR2 ANQGSEA. Trimming shortened V by 6 bases and J by 5 bases, and 10 bases separated the two germline ends. This CDR3 spans 11 amino acids. As DNA, the CDR3 is TGCAGCGTGGGGGGGGAGACTGAAGCTTTCTTT. This translates into CSVGGETEAFF. Variable domain in full (rest from reference TRBV29-1 and TRBJ1-1): SAVISQKPSRDICQRGTSLTIQCQVDSQVTMMFWYRQQPGQSLTLIATANQGSEATYESGFVIDKFPISRPNLTFSTLTVSNMSPEDSSIYLCSVGGETEAFFGQGTRLTVV.

In this sample, this clonotype turned up a few times. The V call is TRBV29-1, the J call TRBJ1-2, with 7 bases identical to TRBD1. V lost 4 bases, J lost 3 bases, and 2 bases stayed unmatched. Per germline, CDR1 SQVTM and CDR2 ANQGSEA. CDR3 length: 12 amino acids. The chain's CDR3 is CSVVGTDYGYTF. In DNA, the CDR3 is TGCAGCGTTGTGGGGACAGACTATGGCTACACCTTC.

The chain employs TRBV29-1 and TRBJ1-2, with unresolved D. Germline values: CDR1 SQVTM, CDR2 ANQGSEA. Trimming left V 5 bases short and J 4 bases short, with 17 bases between. This CDR3 is 14 amino acids long. The CDR3 region has the DNA TGCAGCGTTCATTCGTTCGGGAGCGGCTATGGCTACACCTTC. Translation: CSVHSFGSGYGYTF. Full variable domain (rest looked up from reference TRBV29-1 and TRBJ1-2): SAVISQKPSRDICQRGTSLTIQCQVDSQVTMMFWYRQQPGQSLTLIATANQGSEATYESGFVIDKFPISRPNLTFSTLTVSNMSPEDSSIYLCSVHSFGSGYGYTFGSGTRLTVV.

V gene TRBV20-1 combines with J gene TRBJ2-3, with D tentatively TRBD2 (6 bases). This CDR3 is 14 amino acids long. V was shortened by 2 bases and J by 2 bases, with 11 bases between the two germline ends. Germline V gene lookup returns CDR1 DFQATT and CDR2 SNEGSKA (reference sequence). CDR3: CSARTSQNTDTQYF. The CDR3 region has the DNA TGCAGTGCTAGAACTAGCCAGAACACAGATACGCAGTATTTT.

J is TRBJ2-7 and V is TRBV4-1; D perhaps matches TRBD2 (5 bases). The CDR3 is 16 residues long. Looked up from germline, CDR1 is MGHRA and CDR2 is YSYEKL. With 5 bases removed from V and 0 bases from J, the gap between germline ends came to 17 bases. The CDR3 DNA is TGCGCCAGCAGCGGGAGTCGGCGGTCGAGCTCCTACGAGCAGTACTTC. Translating it yields CASSGSRRSSSYEQYF.

DNA for the CDR3: TGTGCCACCAGTGACCGTCTAGCGACCGGGGAGCTGTTTTTT. Translated: CATSDRLATGELFF. The chain couples TRBV24-1 to TRBJ2-2; perhaps TRBD2 as D (6 bases). V was trimmed by 4 bases and J by 5 bases, leaving 10 bases between them. The germline gives CDR1 KGHDR, CDR2 SFDVKD. The CDR3 totals 14 residues.

The rearrangement uses TRBV12-3 or TRBV12-4 and TRBJ1-1; D call uncertain. V was trimmed by 6 bases and J by 2 bases, leaving 13 bases between them. The CDR3 is made up of 14 amino acids. DNA of the CDR3: TGTGCCAGCAGCTCCCTAATGGGAAACACTGAAGCTTTCTTT. Amino acids: CASSSLMGNTEAFF.

This clonotype turned up a few times. The V gene is TRBV19, the J gene TRBJ2-5, with TRBD1 matching over 8 bases. Trimming took 4 bases from V and 2 from J; bases not matched to a gene: 3. This CDR3 region has 14 residues. Germline CDR1 LNHDA, CDR2 SQIVND (reference sequence). CDR3: CASSTRTGQETQYF. In nucleotides, the CDR3 is TGTGCCAGTAGTACCCGGACAGGGCAAGAGACCCAGTACTTC.